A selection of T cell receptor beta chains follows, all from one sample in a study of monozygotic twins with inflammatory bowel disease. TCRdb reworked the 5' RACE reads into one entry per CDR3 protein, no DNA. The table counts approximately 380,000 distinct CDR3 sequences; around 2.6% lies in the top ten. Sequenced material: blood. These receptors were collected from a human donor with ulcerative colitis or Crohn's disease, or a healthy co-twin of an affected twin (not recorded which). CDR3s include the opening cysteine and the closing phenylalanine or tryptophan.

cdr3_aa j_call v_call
CASRGGLPSSGNTIYF TRBJ1-3 TRBV7-2
CASSFSAGLNEQFF TRBJ2-1 TRBV7-9
CASSGQSIYEQYF TRBJ2-7 TRBV10-3
CASSLADGGPQETQYF TRBJ2-5 TRBV7-9
CASSPPGLATFDEQFF TRBJ2-1 TRBV5-1
CASSVGTGGYTF TRBJ1-2 TRBV9
CSARIGGQETQYF TRBJ2-5 TRBV20-1
CASTDSRDRVGSPLHF TRBJ1-6 TRBV5-1
CSVGEGLGGYTF TRBJ1-2 TRBV29-1
CASSLKDNTEAFF TRBJ1-1 TRBV5-1
CSAHSGFTGNTIYF TRBJ1-3 TRBV20-1
CASSRAISAGTQSSYTF TRBJ1-2 TRBV7-2
CAWDRQNTEAFF TRBJ1-1 TRBV30
CASSRPPGLGATGELFF TRBJ2-2 TRBV28
CASSQDDSRSEANVLTF TRBJ2-6 TRBV4-2
CASSSGTSGGATDTQYF TRBJ2-3 TRBV11-2
CASSYQGGANEKLFF TRBJ1-4 TRBV27
CASSSDGEETQYF TRBJ2-5 TRBV11-3
CSAYRDTSTDTQYF TRBJ2-3 TRBV29-1
CASSLLYVTGQETQYF TRBJ2-5 TRBV7-2
CALRDKSGANVLTF TRBJ2-6 TRBV7-9
CATSDKAVYGEQFF TRBJ2-1 TRBV24-1
CASSLRPGLQHF TRBJ2-7 TRBV12-3/TRBV12-4
CASSLGSAGQPQHF TRBJ1-5 TRBV5-1
CSATAASGYGELFF TRBJ2-2 TRBV20-1
CASFFRAGTTDTQYF TRBJ2-3 TRBV11-2
CASSRPPIANYGYTF TRBJ1-2 TRBV7-6
CAGQIGGAGSGANVLTF TRBJ2-6 TRBV21-1
CSARRAGGSLYNEQFF TRBJ2-1 TRBV20-1
CASSWGRRDYEQYF TRBJ2-7 TRBV5-4
CASSLVTGSTDTQYF TRBJ2-3 TRBV7-2
CAISESGGLGPSSYEQYF TRBJ2-7 TRBV10-3
CAWSLLSNQPQHF TRBJ1-5 TRBV30
CASSYRDISEAFF TRBJ1-1 TRBV7-2
CASSLGWTGYFSGSHTDTQYF TRBJ2-3 TRBV12-3/TRBV12-4
CASSQGASTNEELFF TRBJ1-4 TRBV5-6
CASSPRPANSPLHF TRBJ1-6 TRBV5-1
CSADSGLAGDTGELFF TRBJ2-2 TRBV20-1
CASSLAYQNNSPLHF TRBJ1-6 TRBV5-1
CASTRTSGGSETQYF TRBJ2-5 TRBV7-6
CASSQGLDYEQYF TRBJ2-7 TRBV4-2
CASSSGTYNQPQHF TRBJ1-5 TRBV6-2/TRBV6-3
CASSLVAASTDTQYF TRBJ2-3 TRBV7-9
CSARERQLPRRETQYF TRBJ2-5 TRBV20-1
CASSQGQGYDEQYF TRBJ2-7 TRBV4-2
CASSYHGTGLADTQYF TRBJ2-3 TRBV6-5